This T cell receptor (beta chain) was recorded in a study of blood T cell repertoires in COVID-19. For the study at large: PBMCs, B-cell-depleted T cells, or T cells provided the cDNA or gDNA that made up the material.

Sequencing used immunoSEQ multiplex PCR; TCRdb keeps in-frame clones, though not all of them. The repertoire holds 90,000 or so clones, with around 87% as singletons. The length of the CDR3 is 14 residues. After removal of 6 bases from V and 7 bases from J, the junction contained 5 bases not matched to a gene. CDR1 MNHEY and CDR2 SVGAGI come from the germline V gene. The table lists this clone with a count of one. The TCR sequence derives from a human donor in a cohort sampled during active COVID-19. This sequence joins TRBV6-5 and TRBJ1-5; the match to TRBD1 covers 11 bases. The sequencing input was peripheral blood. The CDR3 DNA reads TGTGCCAGCAGCCGGACAGGGGGCGACCAGCCCCAGCATTTT. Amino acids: CASSRTGGDQPQHF.